This TCR beta chain was sequenced for a study of shared clonotypes between healthy human individuals. Produced via immunoSEQ multiplex PCR; TCRdb's table is partial and in-frame only. Found here are 2 million to 2.5 million clones, 93% of them singletons; the top ten hold 0.35% to 0.5%. Trimming took off 4 bases at V and 4 bases at J, with 10 bases between the two ends. The CDR3 has 13 amino acids. Germline values: CDR1 MNHEY, CDR2 SVGAGI. The chain has TRBV6-5 and TRBJ1-2; D call uncertain. The sequenced sample consisted of naive CD4+ T cells from PBMCs. The subset was: CD45RA+ positively selected. The origin of this receptor is a man younger than 30 in good health. Some clones in this sample may be carry-over from other donors' samples. CDR3 in amino acids: CASSSPSVYGYTF. The CDR3 bases are TGTGCCAGCAGTTCCCCCAGCGTCTATGGCTACACCTTC.